This T cell receptor beta chain comes out of a study of early T cells in non-severe SARS-CoV-2 infection. In its sample, this clonotype is medium-sized. TCRdb re-derived calls from the 5' RACE reads in MiXCR, one entry per CDR3 protein. The repertoire consists of tens of thousands of distinct CDR3 sequences, with approximately 17% occurring once and the leading ten covering 5.1%. Germline values: CDR1 MNHNY, CDR2 SVGAGI (reference sequence). The CDR3 extends over 10 amino acids. The V end lost 6 bases, the J end lost 7 bases, and 6 bases lay between the germline ends. The chain has TRBV6-6 and TRBJ1-2; no firm D call. The clonotype was recovered from an adult who was a healthcare worker with PCR-confirmed SARS-CoV-2 infection or an uninfected control (not recorded which). The sequencing here drew on whole blood, taken at baseline. Written as DNA, the CDR3 is TGTGCCAGCAGGACCGTTGGCTACACCTTC. Protein product: CASRTVGYTF.